One sample yielded the 21 T cell receptor beta chains listed below, sequenced in a study of blood T cell repertoires in COVID-19 (dated by TCRdb to 2018 to 2021). Library preparation employed the immunoSEQ multiplex PCR assay. Here the immuneACCESS table is served through TCRdb, limited to in-frame sequences with V and J called. Missing clones are a known gap in these copies; in checked studies unresolved V genes cover under half, and the rest lacks a known reason. The sample table lists 45,000 to 60,000 clones, approximately 86% of them with a count of one. The top ten hold 6% to 8% of the sample. The sample consisted of peripheral blood. The receptors derive from a human donor with active COVID-19. The donor label of this sample is uncertain.

The rearrangement uses TRBV5-1 and TRBJ1-1; D perhaps matches TRBD1 (6 bases). This CDR3 spans 15 amino acids. Per germline, CDR1 SGHRS and CDR2 YFSETQ. Trimming pared 0 bases from V and 5 bases from J, leaving 14 bases between. In DNA, the CDR3 is TGCGCCAGCAGCTTGGATCCAGGGGCGACAACTGAAGCTTTCTTT. Protein product: CASSLDPGATTEAFF.

The V gene is TRBV5-1, the J gene TRBJ2-5, with D tentatively TRBD2 (6 bases). V was clipped by 6 bases and J by 3 bases, with 18 bases between them. The CDR3 has 15 residues. Germline V lookup: CDR1 SGHRS, CDR2 YFSETQ. Here the CDR3 reads CASTRRGGVEETQYF. In DNA, the CDR3 is TGCGCCAGCACCCGGCGCGGAGGGGTAGAAGAGACCCAGTACTTC.

The chain combines TRBV7-9 with TRBJ1-1; TRBD1 might be the D (6 bases). Germline CDR1 reads SEHNR; CDR2 reads FQNEAQ (reference sequence). With 5 bases removed from V and 4 bases from J, the gap between germline ends came to 11 bases. This CDR3 contains 13 residues. Written as DNA, the CDR3 is TGTGCCAGCAGCGCCCAAGGGGGCACTGAAGCTTTCTTT. Its protein product is CASSAQGGTEAFF.

This clone turned up a few times. The chain recombines TRBV6-1 with TRBJ1-6; TRBD1 is a possible D gene (5 bases). Trimming left V 0 bases short and J 11 bases short, with 17 bases between. This CDR3 is built from 16 residues. Germline V lookup: CDR1 MNHNS, CDR2 SASEGT. The CDR3 sequence is CASSEAGVGVDTPLHF. The CDR3 DNA reads TGTGCCAGCAGTGAAGCTGGGGTAGGGGTTGATACACCCCTCCACTTT.

J is TRBJ2-7 and V is TRBV6-6; D not resolved. Germline V gene sequence: CDR1 MNHNY, CDR2 SVGAGI (reference sequence). This CDR3 is built from 13 residues. With 4 bases removed from V and 2 bases from J, the gap between germline ends came to 9 bases. DNA of the CDR3: TGTGCCAGCAGTTTCGAACCTACCTACGAGCAGTACTTC. Translating gives CASSFEPTYEQYF.

The chain is built from TRBV28 and TRBJ1-4, with D maybe TRBD1 (6 bases). The CDR3 is 13 amino acids. V gave up 10 bases and J gave up 6 bases, with 15 bases separating them. From germline, CDR1 is MDHEN and CDR2 SYDVKM. CDR3 coding DNA: TGTGCCACCCGGGGGGGCGCGTATGAAAAACTGTTTTTT. Protein sequence: CATRGGAYEKLFF.

As concerns this clone: Because the CDR3's place on the DNA is in doubt, the DNA is left out and the CDR3 is given as listed by TCRdb. The chain's CDR3 is CASSSSGRGLFQPQHF. V usage is TRBV6-2 or TRBV6-3 and J usage is TRBJ1-5; TRBD1, the D gene given by the table, was not confirmed from the DNA. The CDR3 numbers 16 amino acids, ends counted. Germline V gene sequence: CDR1 MNHEY, CDR2 SVGEGT.

This chain connects TRBV5-1 to TRBJ2-7; D is ambiguous. The germline CDR1 and CDR2 sequences are SGHRS and YFSETQ. This CDR3 is built from 13 residues. Trimming removed 3 bases at V and 6 bases at J, with 13 bases between. CDR3 coding DNA: TGCGCCAGCAGCTCGTACTCGTGGAGCGAGCAGTACTTC. Amino acid sequence: CASSSYSWSEQYF.

V usage is TRBV5-1 and J usage is TRBJ2-2, with D possibly being TRBD2 (5 bases). V gave up 8 bases and J gave up 4 bases, with 15 bases separating them. The CDR3 is 14 amino acids. CDR1 is SGHRS, CDR2 YFSETQ, per germline. CDR3: CASDRGQSTGELFF. CDR3 sequence (DNA): TGCGCCAGTGATCGAGGGCAAAGCACCGGGGAGCTGTTTTTT.

The CDR3 sequence is CASSLGQRGKDGYTF. CDR3 nucleotide sequence: TGTGCCAGCAGCTTAGGGCAGAGGGGGAAGGATGGCTACACCTTC. The chain is built from TRBV7-2 and TRBJ1-2; a weak D match, TRBD1 (6 bases). CDR1 and CDR2 from the germline V gene are SGHTA and FQGNSA. Trimming pared 1 base from V and 6 bases from J, leaving 15 bases between. The CDR3 has 15 amino acids.

J is TRBJ2-2 and V is TRBV27; 8 bases match TRBD1. Trimming at V came to 6 bases and at J to 4 bases, leaving 10 bases not matched to a gene. The CDR3 is made up of 16 amino acids. The germline V gene has CDR1 MNHEY and CDR2 SMNVEV (reference sequence). The CDR3 bases are TGTGCCAGCAGAAGACAGGGGAGTCCGACCACCGGGGAGCTGTTTTTT. This encodes CASRRQGSPTTGELFF.

The sample holds one count of this clone. The chain is built from TRBV28 and TRBJ2-7; 11 bases are a match to TRBD1. The CDR3 has 15 amino acids. The germline V gene has CDR1 MDHEN and CDR2 SYDVKM. The J segment lost 5 bases and the V segment lost 2 bases, leaving 5 bases of the junction unmatched. In DNA, the CDR3 is TGTGCCAGCAGTTTAGCCGGGACAGGGGGACACGAGCAGTACTTC. Its protein product is CASSLAGTGGHEQYF. Based on the CDR3 plus reference TRBV28 and TRBJ2-7, the full variable domain is DVKVTQSSRYLVKRTGEKVFLECVQDMDHENMFWYRQDPGLGLRLIYFSYDVKMKEKGDIPEGYSVSREKKERFSLILESASTNQTSMYLCASSLAGTGGHEQYFGPGTRLTVT.

This clone appeared a few times. The rearrangement links TRBV2 to TRBJ1-2; TRBD1 is a possible D gene (5 bases). Germline CDR1 reads SNHLY; CDR2 reads FYNNEI. The CDR3 runs to 10 residues. Between the trimmed V and J ends, which lost 8 bases and 10 bases, there was a span of 11 bases. The CDR3 DNA reads as TGTGCCAGCGGGGGGTCCGCCTACACCTTC. Encoded protein: CASGGSAYTF.

This clone was counted only a few times. The chain uses TRBV19 and TRBJ2-5, with 8 bases fitting TRBD2. CDR1 is LNHDA, CDR2 SQIVND, per germline (reference sequence). The CDR3 runs to 14 residues. With 3 bases clipped from V and 5 bases from J, the junction kept 5 bases outside the gene matches. The CDR3 region has the DNA TGTGCCAGTAGTATGAGCGGGAGAACGGAGACCCAGTACTTC. Translated: CASSMSGRTETQYF.

This clone was observed a few times. The rearrangement links TRBV4-1 to TRBJ2-7; 9 bases line up with TRBD1. V trimming: 2 bases; J trimming: 2 bases; junction bases outside the gene matches: 16. Per the germline V gene, CDR1 is MGHRA and CDR2 is YSYEKL. The CDR3 is 19 residues long. CDR3 in amino acids: CASSQYGHQPGQGTYEQYF. The CDR3 nucleotides read TGCGCCAGCAGCCAATATGGCCACCAACCGGGACAGGGTACCTACGAGCAGTACTTC.

V and J are TRBV18 and TRBJ1-3; TRBD1 agrees at 8 bases. Germline V lookup: CDR1 KGHSH, CDR2 LQKENI. The trim removed 2 bases at V and 2 bases at J, leaving 14 bases unmatched. This CDR3 comprises 19 residues. The CDR3 protein is CASSPRGQGIGPPGNTIYF. CDR3 nucleotide sequence: TGTGCCAGCTCACCAAGAGGACAGGGTATAGGTCCGCCTGGAAACACCATATATTTT.

V is TRBV5-4 and J is TRBJ1-2; 11 bases match TRBD1. CDR1 and CDR2 (germline): SGHNT, YYREEE (reference sequence). V lost 3 bases and J lost 6; bases outside the gene matches: 7. This CDR3 region has 15 residues. The CDR3 DNA follows: TGTGCCAGCAGCTCTGGGACAGGGGGTAAGAATGGCTACACCTTC. This codes for CASSSGTGGKNGYTF.

The chain joins TRBV19 to TRBJ2-7; a possible D gene is TRBD1 (5 bases). This CDR3 has 14 residues. From germline, CDR1 is LNHDA and CDR2 SQIVND (reference sequence). The V end lost 5 bases, the J end lost 6 bases, and 17 bases lay between the germline ends. CDR3 bases: TGTGCCAGTAGTCTCCAGGGTCCTCCCGCCGAGCAGTACTTC. This sequence encodes CASSLQGPPAEQYF.

The chain couples TRBV5-6 to TRBJ2-3; D unclear. CDR1 SGHDT and CDR2 YYEEEE come from the germline V gene. The CDR3 is 16 residues long. Deletions cut 4 bases from V and 4 bases from J, with 19 bases between. CDR3 nucleotides: TGTGCCAGCAGCCGCCCGAGCTCGCCGCTTTCAGATACGCAGTATTTT. The encoded protein is CASSRPSSPLSDTQYF.

The V and J genes are TRBV18 and TRBJ2-3; TRBD2 agrees at 9 bases. Germline-derived CDR1 and CDR2 are KGHSH and LQKENI. The CDR3 loop spans 16 amino acids. V lost 4 bases to trimming and J lost 0 bases; unmatched junction nucleotides: 5. The CDR3 spells CASSLSSGTSTDTQYF. CDR3 bases: TGTGCCAGCTCACTGTCTAGCGGGACTAGCACAGATACGCAGTATTTT.

The chain employs TRBV7-2 and TRBJ1-1; D not resolved. CDR3 size: 18 residues. V lost 1 base and J 4 bases, leaving 22 bases between the germline ends. CDR1 and CDR2 from the germline V gene are SGHTA and FQGNSA. DNA for the CDR3: TGTGCCAGCAGCTTAGAGGGTGTAAGAGTCCTCGGAGGCACTGAAGCTTTCTTT. It encodes CASSLEGVRVLGGTEAFF.